Listed below are T cell receptor beta chains from one sample, sequenced in a study of T cell responses to AZD1222 COVID-19 vaccine. Only in-frame clones appear in the TCRdb table, and some are missing; sequencing was by immunoSEQ multiplex PCR. The sample has just over 80,000 clones, about 90% seen once; the top ten hold roughly 5.6%. The sample consisted of peripheral blood, taken on day 0 of AZD1222 vaccination. The receptors shown here come from an adult in good health. Each CDR3 is given with its conserved first and last residue. The D gene is left open where the match is weak. The size field is filled for only some rows; it gives once, few, many or a size class.

J	V	size	D	CDR3	DNA
TRBJ2-7	TRBV7-9	.	.	CASSPPGDHEQYF	TGTGCCAGCAGCCCTCCGGGGGACCACGAGCAGTACTTC
TRBJ1-4	TRBV28	.	.	CASSLSRVRLEKLFF	TGTGCCAGCAGTTTATCAAGGGTACGGTTAGAAAAACTGTTTTTT
TRBJ2-5	TRBV7-6	.	.	CASSSLRDIAGQETQYF	TGTGCCAGCAGCTCTCTCAGGGACATCGCTGGGCAAGAGACCCAGTACTTC
TRBJ1-2	TRBV7-3	once	.	CASSLGGEGYTF	TGTGCCAGCAGCTTGGGAGGAGAGGGCTACACCTTC
TRBJ1-5	TRBV7-8	once	.	CASSLQGYGGQPQHF	TGTGCCAGCAGCCTTCAGGGTTATGGGGGTCAGCCCCAGCATTTT
TRBJ1-1	TRBV9	.	.	CASSVGGDPYTEAFF	TGTGCCAGCAGCGTAGGAGGGGACCCTTACACTGAAGCTTTCTTT
TRBJ1-3	TRBV30	.	.	CAWDRSSGNTIYF	TGTGCCTGGGACAGGAGCTCTGGAAACACCATATATTTT
TRBJ2-6	TRBV7-9	.	.	CASSPQANRPSGANVLTF	TGTGCCAGCAGCCCACAGGCCAACAGGCCCTCTGGGGCCAACGTCCTGACTTTC
TRBJ2-7	TRBV6-2/TRBV6-3	.	TRBD2	CASSRLAGAPYEQYF	TGTGCCAGCAGCCGACTAGCGGGGGCCCCCTACGAGCAGTACTTC
TRBJ1-3	TRBV5-6	.	.	CASSLGRADGNTIYF	TGTGCCAGCAGCTTGGGCAGGGCCGACGGAAACACCATATATTTT
TRBJ2-3	TRBV11-2	once	TRBD2	CASSLLRGGATDTQYF	TGTGCCAGCAGCTTACTACGGGGGGGGGCCACAGATACGCAGTATTTT
TRBJ2-3	TRBV2	.	TRBD1	CASSPRTGETDTQYF	TGTGCCAGCAGTCCCAGGACAGGGGAGACAGATACGCAGTATTTT
TRBJ2-2	TRBV7-3	.	.	CASSFGGTGELFF	TGTGCCAGCAGCTTCGGTGGGACCGGGGAGCTGTTTTTT
TRBJ2-7	TRBV4-1	.	TRBD2	CASSQQAGGLEQYF	TGCGCCAGCAGCCAGCAAGCGGGGGGGCTTGAGCAGTACTTC
TRBJ2-7	TRBV2	.	.	CASTEPGARSSYEQYF	TGTGCCAGCACCGAACCGGGGGCTAGGAGCTCCTACGAGCAGTACTTC
TRBJ2-7	TRBV27	.	.	CASSLGFSYEQYF	TGTGCCAGCAGTTTAGGTTTTTCCTACGAGCAGTACTTC
TRBJ1-6	TRBV3-1/TRBV3-2	.	TRBD1	CASSQTGGDSPLHF	TGTGCCAGCAGCCAGACAGGGGGCGATTCACCCCTCCACTTT
TRBJ1-5	TRBV7-8	.	TRBD1	CASSHGTDTNQPQHF	TGTGCCAGCAGCCATGGGACAGATACCAATCAGCCCCAGCATTTT
TRBJ1-1	TRBV11-2	.	.	CASSYTGSGTEAFF	TGTGCCAGCAGTTATACGGGGTCCGGCACTGAAGCTTTCTTT
TRBJ2-7	TRBV4-3	.	.	CASSQDLRGPYEQYF	TGCGCCAGCAGCCAAGATCTTAGAGGACCCTACGAGCAGTACTTC
TRBJ2-7	TRBV29-1	.	TRBD2	CSVVRLAGSLPYEQYF	TGCAGCGTTGTTCGACTAGCGGGGAGCTTACCCTACGAGCAGTACTTC
TRBJ1-3	TRBV6-5	.	.	CASSPGPGDTIYF	TGTGCCAGCAGTCCGGGCCCCGGGGACACCATATATTTT
TRBJ1-2	TRBV5-3	.	.	CARSPEAEAPYGYTF	TGTGCCAGAAGTCCCGAGGCCGAAGCACCTTATGGCTACACCTTC
TRBJ1-2	TRBV6-5	.	.	CASSGEGEGYGYTF	TGTGCCAGCAGCGGTGAGGGGGAAGGCTATGGCTACACCTTC
TRBJ2-5	TRBV5-8	.	TRBD2	CAGTGTSVRSQETQYF	TGTGCCGGAACCGGGACTAGCGTTCGGTCGCAAGAGACCCAGTACTTC
TRBJ2-4	TRBV3-1/TRBV3-2	.	.	CASSQEIGSKNIQYF	TGTGCCAGCAGCCAAGAGATAGGCAGCAAAAACATTCAGTACTTC
TRBJ1-6	TRBV5-8	.	TRBD1	CASSFRAGGNSPLHF	TGTGCCAGCAGCTTCCGTGCAGGGGGTAATTCACCCCTCCACTTT
TRBJ1-2	TRBV9	.	.	CASSSDGPRRYTF	TGTGCCAGCAGCTCGGACGGGCCTCGACGCTACACCTTC
TRBJ2-4	TRBV6-5	.	.	CASSLSRSGNIQYF	TGTGCCAGCAGCCTTTCTAGGTCGGGAAACATTCAGTACTTC
TRBJ1-5	TRBV28	.	.	CASSHRRQYSNQPQHF	TGTGCCAGCAGTCATCGACGTCAATATAGCAATCAGCCCCAGCATTTT
TRBJ1-2	TRBV6-5	.	TRBD1	CASSLTGEANYGYTF	TGTGCCAGCAGTTTGACAGGGGAAGCTAACTATGGCTACACCTTC
TRBJ1-3	TRBV30	.	.	CAWTAGLFGNTIYF	TGTGCCTGGACCGCTGGGCTGTTTGGAAACACCATATATTTT
TRBJ1-4	TRBV19	.	.	CASSIGPVAFF	TGTGCCAGTAGTATAGGGCCAGTTGCCTTTTTC
TRBJ1-1	TRBV6-5	.	.	CASSYMTPAAEAFF	TGTGCCAGCAGTTACATGACACCGGCCGCTGAAGCTTTCTTT
TRBJ1-5	TRBV28	.	.	CASSSKQPQHF	TGTGCCAGCAGTTCAAAACAGCCCCAGCATTTT
TRBJ1-1	TRBV5-1	.	.	CASSLGELNTEAFF	TGCGCCAGCAGCTTGGGGGAATTGAACACTGAAGCTTTCTTT